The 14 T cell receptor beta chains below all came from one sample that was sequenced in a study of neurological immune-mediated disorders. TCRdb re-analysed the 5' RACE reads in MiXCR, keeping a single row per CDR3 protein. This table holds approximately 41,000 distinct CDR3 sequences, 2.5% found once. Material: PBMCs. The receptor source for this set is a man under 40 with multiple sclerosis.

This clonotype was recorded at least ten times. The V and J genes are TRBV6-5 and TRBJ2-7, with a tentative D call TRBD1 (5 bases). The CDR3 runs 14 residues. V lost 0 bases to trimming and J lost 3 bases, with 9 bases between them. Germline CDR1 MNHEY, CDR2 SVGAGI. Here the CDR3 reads CASSYSRVYYEQYF. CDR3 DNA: TGTGCCAGCAGTTACTCCAGGGTCTACTACGAGCAGTACTTC.

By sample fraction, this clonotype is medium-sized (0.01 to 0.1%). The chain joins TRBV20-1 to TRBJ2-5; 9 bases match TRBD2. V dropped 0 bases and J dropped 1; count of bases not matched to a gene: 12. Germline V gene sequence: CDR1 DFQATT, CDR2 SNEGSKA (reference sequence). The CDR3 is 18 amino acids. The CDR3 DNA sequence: TGCAGTGCTAGAGATTACCAGCGGGGGGTCCCCACCCAAGAGACCCAGTACTTC. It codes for CSARDYQRGVPTQETQYF.

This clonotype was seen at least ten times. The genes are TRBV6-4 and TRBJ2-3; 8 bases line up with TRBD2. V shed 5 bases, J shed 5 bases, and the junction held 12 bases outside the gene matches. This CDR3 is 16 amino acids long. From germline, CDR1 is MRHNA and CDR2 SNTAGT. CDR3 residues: CASSYRSGGRGDTQYF. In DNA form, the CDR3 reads TGTGCCAGCAGTTACAGGAGCGGGGGTCGAGGAGATACGCAGTATTTT.

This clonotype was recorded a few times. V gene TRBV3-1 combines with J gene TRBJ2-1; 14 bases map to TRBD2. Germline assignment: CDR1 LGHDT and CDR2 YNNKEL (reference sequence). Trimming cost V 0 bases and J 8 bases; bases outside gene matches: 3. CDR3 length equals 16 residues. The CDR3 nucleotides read TGTGCCAGCAGCCAAGACGGGACTAGCGGGAGATATGAGCAGTTCTTC. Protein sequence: CASSQDGTSGRYEQFF.

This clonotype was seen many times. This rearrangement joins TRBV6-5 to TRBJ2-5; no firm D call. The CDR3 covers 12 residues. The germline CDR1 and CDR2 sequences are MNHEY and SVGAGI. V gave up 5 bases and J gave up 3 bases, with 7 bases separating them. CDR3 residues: CASSTREETQYF. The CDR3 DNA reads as TGTGCCAGCAGTACCCGAGAAGAGACCCAGTACTTC.

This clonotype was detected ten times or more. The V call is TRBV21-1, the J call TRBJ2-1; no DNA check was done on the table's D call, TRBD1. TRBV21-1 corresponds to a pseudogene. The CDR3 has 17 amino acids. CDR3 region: CASTRDPYGTGPNEQFF. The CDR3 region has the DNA TGTGCCAGCACCAGAGACCCCTATGGGACAGGGCCTAATGAGCAGTTCTTC.

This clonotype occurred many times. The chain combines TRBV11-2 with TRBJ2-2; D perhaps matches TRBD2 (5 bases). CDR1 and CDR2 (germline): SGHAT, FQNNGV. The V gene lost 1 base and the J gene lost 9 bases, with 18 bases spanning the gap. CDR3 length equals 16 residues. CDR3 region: CASSLVASGSHRELFF. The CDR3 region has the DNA TGTGCCAGCAGCTTAGTGGCCAGCGGAAGTCACCGGGAGCTGTTTTTT.

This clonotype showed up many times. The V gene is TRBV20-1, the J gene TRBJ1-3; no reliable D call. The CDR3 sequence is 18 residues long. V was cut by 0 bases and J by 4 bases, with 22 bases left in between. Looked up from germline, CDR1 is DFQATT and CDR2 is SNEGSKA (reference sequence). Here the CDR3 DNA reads TGCAGTGCTAGAGACCCAGACGTGTCCATTTCTATAGGAAACACCATATATTTT. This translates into CSARDPDVSISIGNTIYF.

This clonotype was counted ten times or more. CDR3: CATSEPGTGTQETQYF. Written as DNA, the CDR3 is TGTGCCACCAGTGAGCCCGGGACGGGGACGCAAGAGACCCAGTACTTC. The rearrangement links TRBV24-1 to TRBJ2-5, with D perhaps assigned TRBD1 or TRBD2 (5 bases each). Deletions cut 4 bases from V and 2 bases from J, with 16 bases between. The CDR3 loop spans 16 amino acids. Germline lookup yields CDR1 KGHDR and CDR2 SFDVKD.

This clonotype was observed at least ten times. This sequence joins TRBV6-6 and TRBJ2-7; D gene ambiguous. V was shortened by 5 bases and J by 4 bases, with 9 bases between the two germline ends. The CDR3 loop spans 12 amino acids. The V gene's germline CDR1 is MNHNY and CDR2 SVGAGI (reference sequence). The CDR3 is CASSKGPYEQYF. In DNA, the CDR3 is TGTGCCAGCAGTAAGGGCCCTTACGAGCAGTACTTC.

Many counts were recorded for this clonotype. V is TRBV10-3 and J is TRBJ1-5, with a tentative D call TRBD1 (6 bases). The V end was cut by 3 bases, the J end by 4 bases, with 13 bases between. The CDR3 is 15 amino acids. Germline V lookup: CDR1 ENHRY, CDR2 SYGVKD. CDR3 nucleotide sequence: TGTGCCATCAGTGACATGGGGGCGCGGAATCAGCCCCAGCATTTT. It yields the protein CAISDMGARNQPQHF.

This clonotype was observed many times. The chain's CDR3 is CASSLASYGGYTF. As DNA, the CDR3 is TGTGCCAGCAGCTTAGCGTCCTACGGGGGCTACACCTTC. The J gene is TRBJ1-2, the V gene TRBV7-2; D call uncertain. Per the germline V gene, CDR1 is SGHTA and CDR2 is FQGNSA. The V end lost 0 bases, the J end lost 8 bases, and 10 bases lay between the germline ends. CDR3 length: 13 amino acids.

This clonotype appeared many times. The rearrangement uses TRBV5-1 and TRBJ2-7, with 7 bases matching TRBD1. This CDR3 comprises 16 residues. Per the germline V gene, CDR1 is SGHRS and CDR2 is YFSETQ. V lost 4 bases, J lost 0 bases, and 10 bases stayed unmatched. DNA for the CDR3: TGCGCCAGCAGCCCCCGGGGCAGGGGGAGCTCCTACGAGCAGTACTTC. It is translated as CASSPRGRGSSYEQYF. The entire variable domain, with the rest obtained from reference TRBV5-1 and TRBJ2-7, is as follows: KAGVTQTPRYLIKTRGQQVTLSCSPISGHRSVSWYQQTPGQGLQFLFEYFSETQRNKGNFPGRFSGRQFSNSRSEMNVSTLELGDSALYLCASSPRGRGSSYEQYFGPGTRLTVT.

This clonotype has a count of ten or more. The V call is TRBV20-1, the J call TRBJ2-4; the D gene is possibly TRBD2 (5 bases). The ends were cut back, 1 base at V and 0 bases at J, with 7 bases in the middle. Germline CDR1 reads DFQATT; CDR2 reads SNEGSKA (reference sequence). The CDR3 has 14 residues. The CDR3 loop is CSARGELAKNIQYF. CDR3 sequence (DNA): TGCAGTGCTAGAGGGGAGCTAGCCAAAAACATTCAGTACTTC.